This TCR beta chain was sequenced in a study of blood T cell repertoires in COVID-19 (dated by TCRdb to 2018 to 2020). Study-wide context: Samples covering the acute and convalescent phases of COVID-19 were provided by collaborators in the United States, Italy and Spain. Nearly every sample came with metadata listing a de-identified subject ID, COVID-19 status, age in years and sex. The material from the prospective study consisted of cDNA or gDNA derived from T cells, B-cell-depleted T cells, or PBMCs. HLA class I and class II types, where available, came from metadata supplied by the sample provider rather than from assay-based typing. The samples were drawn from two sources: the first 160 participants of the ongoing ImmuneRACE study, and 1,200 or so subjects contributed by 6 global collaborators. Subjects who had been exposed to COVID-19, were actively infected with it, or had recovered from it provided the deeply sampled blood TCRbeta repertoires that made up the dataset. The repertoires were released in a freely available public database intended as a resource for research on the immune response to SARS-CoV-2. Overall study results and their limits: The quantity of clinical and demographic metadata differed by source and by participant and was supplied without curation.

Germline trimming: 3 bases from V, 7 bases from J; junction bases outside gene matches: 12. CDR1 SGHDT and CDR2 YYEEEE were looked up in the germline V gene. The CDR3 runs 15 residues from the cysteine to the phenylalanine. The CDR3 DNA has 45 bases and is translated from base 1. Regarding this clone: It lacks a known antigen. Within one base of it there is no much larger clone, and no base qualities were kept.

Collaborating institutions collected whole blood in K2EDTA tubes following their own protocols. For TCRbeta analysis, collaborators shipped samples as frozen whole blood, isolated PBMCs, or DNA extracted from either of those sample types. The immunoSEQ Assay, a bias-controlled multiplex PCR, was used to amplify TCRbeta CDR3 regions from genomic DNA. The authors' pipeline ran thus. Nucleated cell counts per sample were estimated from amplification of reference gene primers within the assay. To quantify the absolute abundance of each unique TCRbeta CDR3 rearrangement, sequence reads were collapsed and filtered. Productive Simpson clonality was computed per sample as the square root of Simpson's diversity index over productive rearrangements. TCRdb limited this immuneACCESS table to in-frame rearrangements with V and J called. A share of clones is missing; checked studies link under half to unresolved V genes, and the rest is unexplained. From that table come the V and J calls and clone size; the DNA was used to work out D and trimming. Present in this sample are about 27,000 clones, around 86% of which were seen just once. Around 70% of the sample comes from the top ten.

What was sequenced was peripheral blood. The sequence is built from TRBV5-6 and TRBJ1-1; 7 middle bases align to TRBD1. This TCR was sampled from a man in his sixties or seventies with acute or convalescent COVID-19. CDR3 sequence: CASSWGEGARGEAFF. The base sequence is TGTGCCAGCAGCTGGGGCGAGGGGGCTCGGGGTGAAGCTTTCTTT.